This T cell receptor (beta chain) came from a study of a mutant IDH1 vaccine in newly diagnosed glioma. About the study: Patients began vaccination 4-6 weeks after radiotherapy alone, or with temozolomide cycles. Therapy received beforehand was radiotherapy, temozolomide, or both, with most patients given both.

Study observations and caveats: Immune responses induced by the vaccine were seen in 93.3% of patients, spanning multiple MHC alleles.

Comments on this clone: Its antigen remains unknown.

Profiled with immunoSEQ multiplex PCR; TCRdb holds only in-frame clones, not every one. The sample lists some 56,000 clones, less than 80% seen once, with roughly 5% in the top ten. Sample time point: week 47, end of study. A 20-mer mutant IDH1 peptide at 300 ug was injected subcutaneously with topical imiquimod. Per germline, CDR1 GTSNPN and CDR2 SVGIG (reference sequence). With 6 bases removed from V and 0 bases from J, the gap between germline ends came to 20 bases. The CDR3 covers 17 residues. This sample comprised PBMCs, obtained from a glioma patient whose treatment included an IDH1 peptide vaccine. The sequence came from a man aged 45-65 years with glioma. The J gene is TRBJ1-4, the V gene TRBV30, with D tentatively TRBD1 (5 bases). CDR3 bases: TGTGCCTGCTACCCCGCTACAGGAGTTGCAACTAATGAAAAACTGTTTTTT. Translation gives CACYPATGVATNEKLFF.